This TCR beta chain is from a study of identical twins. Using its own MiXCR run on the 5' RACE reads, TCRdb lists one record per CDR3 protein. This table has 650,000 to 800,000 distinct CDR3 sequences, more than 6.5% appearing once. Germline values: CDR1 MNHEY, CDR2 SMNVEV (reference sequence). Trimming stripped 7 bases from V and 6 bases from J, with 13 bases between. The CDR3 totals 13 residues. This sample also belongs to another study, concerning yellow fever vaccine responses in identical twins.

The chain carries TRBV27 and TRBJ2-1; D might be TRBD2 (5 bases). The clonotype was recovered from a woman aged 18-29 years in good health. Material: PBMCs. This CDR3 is CASTSRGGNEQFF. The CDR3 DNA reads TGTGCCAGCACTTCCCGGGGTGGCAATGAGCAGTTCTTC.